Following are 28 T cell receptor beta chains from one sample sequenced in a study of metastatic and nonmetastatic thyroid tumors. MiXCR re-clonotyped the PCR reads for TCRdb. The sample has 20,000 to 25,000 clones; roughly a sixth are singletons. The entire patient cohort was treatment-naive prior to thyroid surgery. Sequenced material: blood. These TCRs come from a female donor with papillary thyroid cancer or a benign thyroid nodule (not recorded which). Some clones in this sample may be carry-over from other donors' samples.

The table lists this clone with many counts. This chain links TRBV4-1 with TRBJ1-5; D remains ambiguous. This CDR3 region has 15 residues. The V and J ends lost 1 base and 0 bases respectively, with 7 bases between them. Germline loops: CDR1 MGHRA, CDR2 YSYEKL. CDR3 bases: TGCGCCAGCAGCCAAGCAGAATATAGCAATCAGCCCCAGCATTTT. Encoded protein: CASSQAEYSNQPQHF.

This clone has at least ten counts. One end of the junction varies from germline; a read error may be responsible. The V call is TRBV30, the J call TRBJ1-2; D gene unclear. CDR3 length: 12 amino acids. Germline-derived CDR1 and CDR2 are GTSNPN and SVGIG (reference sequence). CDR3 in DNA: TGTGCCTGTTCCCGGCGGAGCGAGAACCGGGCCTTC. Protein sequence: CACSRRSENRAF.

The chain couples TRBV6-4 to TRBJ2-2, with 15 bases that match TRBD2. The germline gives CDR1 MRHNA, CDR2 SNTAGT. Trimming at V came to 6 bases and at J to 4 bases, leaving 6 bases not matched to a gene. The length of the CDR3 is 17 residues. CDR3 DNA: TGTGCCAGCAGGACCGGGACTAGCGGGAGGATCACCGGGGAGCTGTTTTTT. Protein product: CASRTGTSGRITGELFF.

This clone was observed at least ten times. V is TRBV28 and J is TRBJ2-2; 9 bases line up with TRBD1. The CDR3 totals 15 residues. From germline, CDR1 is MDHEN and CDR2 SYDVKM. The V segment lost 2 bases and the J segment 4 bases; nucleotides outside the gene matches: 2. CDR3 DNA: TGTGCCAGCAGTTTAGGGGGACAGGGCACCGGGGAGCTGTTTTTT. Translated: CASSLGGQGTGELFF.

This clone was observed at least ten times. The rearrangement uses TRBV15 and TRBJ2-3; a weak D match, TRBD2 (6 bases). This CDR3 contains 13 residues. Trimming cost V 3 bases and J 4 bases, with 8 bases left between them. From germline, CDR1 is LNHNV and CDR2 YYDKDF (reference sequence). The CDR3 sequence: CATSSPGADTQYF. Written as DNA, the CDR3 is TGTGCCACCAGCAGCCCGGGAGCAGATACGCAGTATTTT.

This clone was picked up many times. The V and J genes are TRBV6-1 and TRBJ1-2; TRBD1 matches at 7 bases. Germline loops: CDR1 MNHNS, CDR2 SASEGT. V shed 5 bases and J 8 bases; nucleotides not matched to a gene: 8. CDR3 length: 13 amino acids. The CDR3 reads CASSTGTVNGYTF. CDR3 nucleotide sequence: TGTGCCAGCAGTACCGGGACAGTAAACGGCTACACCTTC.

This clone was found many times. The V call is TRBV2, the J call TRBJ2-2, with TRBD2 matching over 13 bases. Germline V gene sequence: CDR1 SNHLY, CDR2 FYNNEI. With V trimmed by 7 bases and J by 3 bases, 2 bases remained unmatched. The CDR3 consists of 15 residues. The CDR3 spells CASMGLAGHTGELFF. The CDR3 DNA follows: TGTGCCAGCATGGGACTAGCGGGGCACACCGGGGAGCTGTTTTTT.

This clone has at least ten counts. The chain has TRBV6-1 and TRBJ1-3; D unresolved. Per the germline V gene, CDR1 is MNHNS and CDR2 is SASEGT. This CDR3 contains 13 residues. V was trimmed by 6 bases and J by 8 bases, leaving 14 bases between them. CDR3 sequence reads: CASRVVRQDTIYF. CDR3 nucleotide sequence: TGTGCCAGCAGAGTCGTTCGTCAGGACACCATATATTTT.

The table lists this clone with many counts. DNA for the CDR3: TGTGCCAGTAGTGCGGCAGGGAGATACCAAGAGACCCAGTACTTC. Its translation: CASSAAGRYQETQYF. This chain links TRBV19 with TRBJ2-5; D assignment may be TRBD1 or TRBD2 (5 bases each). CDR1 is LNHDA and CDR2 is SQIVND in the germline V gene (reference sequence). The V end lost 5 bases, the J end lost 0 bases, and 13 bases lay between the germline ends. The CDR3 runs 15 residues.

This clone was detected many times. The genes are TRBV11-2 and TRBJ1-5; 7 bases fit TRBD1. J gave up 2 bases and V 5 bases, and 3 bases lay outside the gene matches. Germline CDR1 and CDR2: SGHAT and FQNNGV. The CDR3 is made up of 14 amino acids. The chain's CDR3 is CASSSDRGNQPQHF. The CDR3 DNA follows: TGTGCCAGCAGCAGTGACAGGGGCAATCAGCCCCAGCATTTT.

CDR3 region: CASSLALPSYNEQFF. Here the CDR3 DNA reads TGTGCCAGCAGCTTAGCGCTGCCTTCCTACAATGAGCAGTTCTTC. The V and J genes are TRBV7-2 and TRBJ2-1; D gene unclear. Trimming shortened V by 0 bases and J by 1 base, and 7 bases separated the two germline ends. Germline assignment: CDR1 SGHTA and CDR2 FQGNSA. CDR3 length: 15 amino acids.

This clone was seen repeatedly, ten times or more. The V call is TRBV6-5, the J call TRBJ2-7; D is uncertain. CDR3 length: 17 amino acids. Trimming stripped 2 bases from V and 1 base from J, with 18 bases between. CDR1 MNHEY and CDR2 SVGAGI come from the germline V gene. CDR3 loop: CASSYPRDGTSSYEQYF. For the CDR3, the DNA is TGTGCCAGCAGTTACCCACGCGACGGAACATCTTCCTACGAGCAGTACTTC.

Only one count was recorded for this clone. The rearrangement uses TRBV11-1 and TRBJ2-1, with 7 bases matching TRBD2. J gave up 4 bases and V 0 bases, and 3 bases lay outside the gene matches. Germline loops: CDR1 SGHAT, CDR2 FQDESV (reference sequence). The CDR3 totals 15 residues. Here the CDR3 reads CASSLATSLYNEQFF. The CDR3 coding sequence is TGTGCCAGCAGCTTAGCGACTAGCTTATACAATGAGCAGTTCTTC. The variable domain in full, with the rest retrieved from reference TRBV11-1 and TRBJ2-1, is EAEVAQSPRYKITEKSQAVAFWCDPISGHATLYWYRQILGQGPELLVQFQDESVVDDSQLPKDRFSAERLKGVDSTLKIQPAELGDSAMYLCASSLATSLYNEQFFGPGTRLTVL.

This clone was counted at least ten times. The CDR3 coding sequence is TGCGCCAGCAGTCGGGACAGTCATAATTCACCCCTCCACTTT. Protein product: CASSRDSHNSPLHF. The rearrangement joins TRBV10-2 to TRBJ1-6; TRBD1 agrees at 7 bases. The CDR3 length is 14 residues. Trimming cost V 5 bases and J 5 bases; bases outside gene matches: 3. CDR1 is WSHSY, CDR2 SAAADI, per germline.

This clone has a count of ten or more. The J gene is TRBJ2-7, the V gene TRBV10-3; TRBD1 might be the D (6 bases). Trimming cost V 10 bases and J 0 bases, with 13 bases left between them. The CDR3 runs 13 residues. Per germline, CDR1 ENHRY and CDR2 SYGVKD. The CDR3 is CATGQGSSYEQYF. Here the CDR3 DNA reads TGTGCCACTGGTCAGGGGTCCTCCTACGAGCAGTACTTC.

The table lists this clone with many counts. The CDR3 loop reads CATSDAGQGLDTQYF. The CDR3 DNA reads as TGTGCCACCAGTGATGCGGGACAGGGGCTAGATACGCAGTATTTT. This chain uses TRBV24-1 with TRBJ2-3; 10 nucleotides align to TRBD1. With V trimmed by 3 bases and J by 5 bases, 4 bases remained unmatched. CDR1 is KGHDR and CDR2 is SFDVKD in the germline V gene. The CDR3 loop spans 15 amino acids.

This clone was seen many times. The chain combines TRBV9 with TRBJ2-3; 8 bases line up with TRBD1. CDR1 and CDR2 (germline): SGDLS, YYNGEE. The junction had 3 bases not matched to a gene; V was cut back by 5 bases and J by 1 base. The length of the CDR3 is 14 residues. The CDR3 region has the DNA TGTGCCAGCAGTATACAGGGGGGCACAGATACGCAGTATTTT. Its protein product is CASSIQGGTDTQYF.

Sample share makes this clone medium-sized. The gene calls are TRBV2 and TRBJ2-5, with 13 bases aligning to TRBD2. J gave up 3 bases and V 4 bases, and 2 bases lay outside the gene matches. CDR3 length: 15 residues. CDR1 and CDR2 (germline): SNHLY, FYNNEI. The DNA for the CDR3 is TGTGCCAGCAGTGGGACTAGCGGGAGCAAAGAGACCCAGTACTTC. This codes for CASSGTSGSKETQYF.

CDR3 bases: TGTGCCAGCAGCACCCGGACTAGCGGGAGGGCTGACGGGGAGACCCAGTACTTC. Translated: CASSTRTSGRADGETQYF. The chain has TRBV11-1 and TRBJ2-5; 15 positions match TRBD2. CDR3 size: 18 residues. J was trimmed by 5 bases and V by 5 bases; bases with no gene match: 12. Germline CDR1 reads SGHAT; CDR2 reads FQDESV (reference sequence).

As to this clone: No conserved phenylalanine or tryptophan is present at the end of the CDR3, so a read error is the likely explanation. The chain links TRBV5-1 to TRBJ2-6; the D is unclear. The germline gives CDR1 SGHRS, CDR2 YFSETQ. The CDR3 has 8 residues. V was pared by 3 bases and J by 15 bases, with 1 base between. The CDR3 sequence is CASSYLTS. DNA for the CDR3: TGCGCCAGCAGCTACCTGACTAGC.

The rearrangement links TRBV7-3 to TRBJ1-1; D gene uncertain. The CDR3 has 14 amino acids. The V gene's germline CDR1 is SGHTA and CDR2 FQGTGA. The germline V and J ends were trimmed by 4 bases and 4 bases, with 13 bases remaining between them. For the CDR3, the DNA is TGTGCCAGCAGCTGGGGAGCGAGCGGCACTGAAGCTTTCTTT. Translation: CASSWGASGTEAFF.

In its sample, this clone was seen many times. V and J are TRBV7-3 and TRBJ2-3; TRBD2 matches at 7 bases. J was trimmed by 5 bases and V by 7 bases; bases with no gene match: 15. The germline CDR1 and CDR2 sequences are SGHTA and FQGTGA. This CDR3 is built from 16 residues. The CDR3, as DNA: TGTGCCAGCATAGTAGTGGCGGGAGACCTTGGAGATACGCAGTATTTT. Translation gives CASIVVAGDLGDTQYF.

This clone has at least ten counts. CDR3 region: CASSIVLTDTQYF. DNA for the CDR3: TGTGCCAGTAGTATCGTCCTCACAGATACGCAGTATTTT. This rearrangement joins TRBV19 to TRBJ2-3; no firm D call. Germline-derived CDR1 and CDR2 are LNHDA and SQIVND (reference sequence). The CDR3 has 13 amino acids. Trimming cost V 3 bases and J 2 bases, with 6 bases left between them.

This clone was seen ten or more times. This chain connects TRBV4-2 to TRBJ2-1, with 10 bases matching TRBD2. The V gene end was trimmed by 4 bases and the J gene end by 4 bases; junction bases not matched to a gene: 4. This CDR3 is built from 15 residues. Germline V gene lookup returns CDR1 LGHNA and CDR2 YNFKEQ. This CDR3 reads CASSPGLADYNEQFF. CDR3 nucleotides: TGTGCCAGCAGCCCCGGACTAGCGGATTACAATGAGCAGTTCTTC.

The chain couples TRBV6-1 to TRBJ2-3, with D perhaps TRBD2 (7 bases). Germline CDR1 MNHNS, CDR2 SASEGT. The length of the CDR3 is 15 residues. V lost 7 bases to trimming and J lost 0 bases, with 14 bases between them. CDR3 sequence: CASISGGASTDTQYF. CDR3 nucleotide sequence: TGTGCCAGCATAAGTGGGGGGGCTAGCACAGATACGCAGTATTTT.

Many counts were recorded for this clone. This sequence joins TRBV6-2 or TRBV6-3 and TRBJ1-5, with D possibly TRBD1 on 6 matching bases. Germline V gene sequence: CDR1 MNHEY, CDR2 SVGEGT. The CDR3 consists of 14 residues. V was trimmed by 6 bases and J by 3 bases, leaving 12 bases between them. CDR3 nucleotide sequence: TGTGCCAGCAGGAACCGGGACACCAATCAGCCCCAGCATTTT. Residues: CASRNRDTNQPQHF.

Points on this clone: This sequence may be a read error, since a much larger clone differs from it by one base. The sample has other DNA sequences that encode this CDR3 too. J is TRBJ2-6 and V is TRBV29-1; 7 nucleotides line up with TRBD1. CDR1 and CDR2 (germline): SQVTM, ANQGSEA. This CDR3 region has 15 residues. V lost 3 bases and J lost 4; bases outside the gene matches: 6. The CDR3 region has the DNA TGCAGCGTTGAGGGACAGATAGCCGGGGCCAACGTCCTGACTTTC. Encoded protein: CSVEGQIAGANVLTF.

This clone was counted at least ten times. This sequence joins TRBV5-1 and TRBJ1-6, with a tentative D call TRBD1 (6 bases). V gave up 5 bases and J gave up 5 bases, with 17 bases separating them. Germline V gene lookup returns CDR1 SGHRS and CDR2 YFSETQ. CDR3 length equals 16 residues. CDR3 protein: CASRDTAGGHNSPLHF. The CDR3 nucleotides are TGCGCCAGCAGAGATACCGCCGGGGGCCATAATTCACCCCTCCACTTT.